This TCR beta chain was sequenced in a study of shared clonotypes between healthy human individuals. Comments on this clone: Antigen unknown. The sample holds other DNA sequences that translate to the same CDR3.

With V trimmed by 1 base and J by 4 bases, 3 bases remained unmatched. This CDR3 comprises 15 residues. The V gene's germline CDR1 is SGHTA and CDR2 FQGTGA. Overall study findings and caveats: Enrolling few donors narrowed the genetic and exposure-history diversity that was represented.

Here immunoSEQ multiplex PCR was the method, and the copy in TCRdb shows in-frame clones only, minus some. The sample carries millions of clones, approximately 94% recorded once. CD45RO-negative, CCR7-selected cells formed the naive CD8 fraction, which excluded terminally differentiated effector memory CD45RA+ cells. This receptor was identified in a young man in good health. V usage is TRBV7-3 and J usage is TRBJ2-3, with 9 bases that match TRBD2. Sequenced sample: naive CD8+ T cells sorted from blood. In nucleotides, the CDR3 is TGTGCCAGCAGCTTAAGCGGGGGGGCCGCAGATACGCAGTATTTT. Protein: CASSLSGGAADTQYF.